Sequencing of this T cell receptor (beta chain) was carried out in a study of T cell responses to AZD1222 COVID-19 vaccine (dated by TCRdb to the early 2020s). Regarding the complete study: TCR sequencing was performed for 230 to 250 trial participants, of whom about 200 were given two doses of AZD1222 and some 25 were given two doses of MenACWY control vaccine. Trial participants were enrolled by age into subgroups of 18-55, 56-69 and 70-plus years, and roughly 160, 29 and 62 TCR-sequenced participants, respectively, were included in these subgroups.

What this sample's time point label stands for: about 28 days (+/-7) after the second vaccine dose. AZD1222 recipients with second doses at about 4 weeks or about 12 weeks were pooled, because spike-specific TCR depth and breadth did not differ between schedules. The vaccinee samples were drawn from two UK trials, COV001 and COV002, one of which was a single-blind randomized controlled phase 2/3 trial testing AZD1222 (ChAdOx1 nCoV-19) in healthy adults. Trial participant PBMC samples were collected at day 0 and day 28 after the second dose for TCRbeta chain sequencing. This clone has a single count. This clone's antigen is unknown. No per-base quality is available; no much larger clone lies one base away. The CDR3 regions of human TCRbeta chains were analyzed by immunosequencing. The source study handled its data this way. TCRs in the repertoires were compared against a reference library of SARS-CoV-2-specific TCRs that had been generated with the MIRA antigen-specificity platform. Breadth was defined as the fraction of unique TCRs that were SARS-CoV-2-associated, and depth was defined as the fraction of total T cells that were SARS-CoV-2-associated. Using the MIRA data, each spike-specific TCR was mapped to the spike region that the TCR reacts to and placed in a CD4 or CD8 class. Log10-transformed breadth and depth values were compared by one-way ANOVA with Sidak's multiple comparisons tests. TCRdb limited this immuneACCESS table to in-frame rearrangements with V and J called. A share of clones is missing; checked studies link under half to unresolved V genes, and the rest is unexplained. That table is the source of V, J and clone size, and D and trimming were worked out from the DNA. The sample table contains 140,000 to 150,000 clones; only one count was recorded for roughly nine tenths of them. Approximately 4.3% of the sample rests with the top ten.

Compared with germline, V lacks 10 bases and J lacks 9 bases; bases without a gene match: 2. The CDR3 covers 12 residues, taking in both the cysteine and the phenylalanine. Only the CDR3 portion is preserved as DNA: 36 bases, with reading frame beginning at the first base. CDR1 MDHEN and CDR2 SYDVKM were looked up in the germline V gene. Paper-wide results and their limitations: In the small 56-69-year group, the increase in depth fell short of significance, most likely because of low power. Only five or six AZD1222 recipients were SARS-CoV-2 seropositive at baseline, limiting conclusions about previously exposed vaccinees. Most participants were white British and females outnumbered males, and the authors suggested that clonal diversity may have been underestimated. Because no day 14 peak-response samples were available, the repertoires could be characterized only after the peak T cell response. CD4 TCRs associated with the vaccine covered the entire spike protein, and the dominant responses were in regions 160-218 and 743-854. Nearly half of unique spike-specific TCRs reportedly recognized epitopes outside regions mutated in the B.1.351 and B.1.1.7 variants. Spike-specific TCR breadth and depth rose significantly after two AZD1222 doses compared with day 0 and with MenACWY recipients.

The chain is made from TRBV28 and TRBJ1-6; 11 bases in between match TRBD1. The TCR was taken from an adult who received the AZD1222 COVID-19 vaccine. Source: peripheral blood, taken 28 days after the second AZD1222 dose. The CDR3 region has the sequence CATGTGGSPLHF. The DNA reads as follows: TGTGCCACCGGGACAGGGGGTTCACCCCTCCACTTT.